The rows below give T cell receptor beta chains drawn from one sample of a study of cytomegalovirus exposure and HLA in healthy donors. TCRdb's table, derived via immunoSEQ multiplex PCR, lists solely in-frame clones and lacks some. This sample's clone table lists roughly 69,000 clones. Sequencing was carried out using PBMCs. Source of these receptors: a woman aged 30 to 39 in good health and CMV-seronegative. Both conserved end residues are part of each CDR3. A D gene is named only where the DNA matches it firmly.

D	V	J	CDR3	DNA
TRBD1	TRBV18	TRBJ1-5	CASSKAPGQGGQPQHF	TGTGCCAGCTCAAAGGCTCCGGGACAGGGAGGTCAGCCCCAGCATTTT
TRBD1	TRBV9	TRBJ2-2	CASSVADRRNTGELFF	TGTGCCAGCAGCGTAGCGGACAGGAGGAACACCGGGGAGCTGTTTTTT
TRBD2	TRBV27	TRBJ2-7	CASSPRGAGGRAYEQYF	TGTGCCAGCAGTCCTCGAGGTGCGGGGGGAAGGGCCTACGAGCAGTACTTC
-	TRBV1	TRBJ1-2	CTSSQGHRGQGDHGYTF	TGCACCAGCAGCCAAGGTCACAGGGGACAGGGGGATCATGGCTACACCTTC
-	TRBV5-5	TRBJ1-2	CASSLGGGGGYTF	TGTGCCAGCAGCTTGGGCGGGGGCGGTGGCTACACCTTC
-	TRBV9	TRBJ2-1	CASSVEGSGGYNEQFF	TGTGCCAGCAGCGTAGAGGGTAGCGGAGGATACAATGAGCAGTTCTTC
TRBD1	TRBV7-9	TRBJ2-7	CASSSRQGTTYEQYF	TGTGCCAGCAGCTCGCGACAGGGGACGACCTACGAGCAGTACTTC
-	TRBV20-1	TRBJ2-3	CSAKTDTQYF	TGCAGTGCAAAGACTGATACGCAGTATTTT
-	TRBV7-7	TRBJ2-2	CASSWAAGGTGELFF	TGTGCTAGCAGCTGGGCGGCAGGCGGGACCGGGGAGCTGTTTTTT
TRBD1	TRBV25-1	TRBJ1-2	CASRGTDLYGYTF	TGTGCCAGCAGAGGGACAGACCTCTATGGCTACACCTTC
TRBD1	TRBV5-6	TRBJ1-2	CASSLKTTGWNGYTF	TGTGCCAGCAGCTTAAAAACGACAGGGTGGAATGGCTACACCTTC
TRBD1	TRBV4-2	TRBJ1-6	CASSHVPWDSSYNSPLHF	TGTGCCAGCAGCCACGTTCCGTGGGACAGCTCCTATAATTCACCCCTCCACTTT
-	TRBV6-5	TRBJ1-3	CASTPGGSGNTIYF	TGTGCCAGCACCCCGGGAGGCTCCGGAAACACCATATATTTT
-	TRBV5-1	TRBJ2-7	CASREGPSYEQYF	TGCGCCAGCAGGGAGGGGCCGTCCTACGAGCAGTACTTC
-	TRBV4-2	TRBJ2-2	CASSLPLGQGGTGELFF	TGTGCCAGCAGCCTACCACTAGGACAGGGAGGGACCGGGGAGCTGTTTTTT
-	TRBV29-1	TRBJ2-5	CSVEEGLENQYF	TGCAGCGTTGAAGAGGGGCTAGAGAACCAGTACTTC
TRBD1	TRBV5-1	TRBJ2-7	CASSLDRDRFYEQYF	TGCGCCAGCAGCTTGGACCGGGACAGGTTCTACGAGCAGTACTTC
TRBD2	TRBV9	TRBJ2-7	CASSDALTSGNPYEQYF	TGTGCCAGCAGTGACGCATTGACTAGCGGGAACCCCTACGAGCAGTACTTC
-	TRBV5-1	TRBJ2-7	CASSSISGWNYEQYF	TGCGCCAGCAGCTCCATCTCAGGATGGAATTACGAGCAGTACTTC
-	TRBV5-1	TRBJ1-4	CASSLTTESNEKLFF	TGCGCCAGCAGCTTGACCACGGAGTCTAATGAAAAACTGTTTTTT
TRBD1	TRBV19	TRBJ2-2	CASKTGGYPTTGELFF	TGTGCCAGTAAGACAGGGGGGTACCCTACCACCGGGGAGCTGTTTTTT
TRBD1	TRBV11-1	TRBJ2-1	CASSLWGTGRNNEQFF	TGTGCCAGCAGCTTGTGGGGGACAGGGAGGAACAATGAGCAGTTCTTC
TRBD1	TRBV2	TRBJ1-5	CASSLQGTGNQPQHF	TGTGCCAGCAGTTTACAGGGGACGGGCAATCAGCCCCAGCATTTT
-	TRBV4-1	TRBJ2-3	CASSQDREGTQYF	TGCGCCAGCAGCCAAGATCGAGAGGGTACGCAGTATTTT
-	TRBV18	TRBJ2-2	CASSPDSTVNTGELFF	TGTGCCAGCTCACCGGATTCGACAGTAAACACCGGGGAGCTGTTTTTT
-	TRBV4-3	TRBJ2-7	CASSQDTGSSSYEQYF	TGCGCCAGCAGCCAAGATACAGGTTCTAGCTCCTACGAGCAGTACTTC
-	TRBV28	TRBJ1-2	CASSLTADKENYGYTF	TGTGCCAGCAGTTTAACGGCGGACAAGGAGAACTATGGCTACACCTTC
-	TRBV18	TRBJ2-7	CASSLGQSYEQYF	TGTGCCAGCTCCCTCGGACAGTCCTACGAGCAGTACTTC
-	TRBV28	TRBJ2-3	CASLETPRDTQYF	TGTGCCAGCCTCGAGACCCCTAGAGATACGCAGTATTTT
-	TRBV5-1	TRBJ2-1	CASSRERAYNEQFF	TGCGCCAGCAGTCGGGAAAGGGCCTACAATGAGCAGTTCTTC
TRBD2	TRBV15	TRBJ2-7	CATSRGSGGTYEQYF	TGTGCCACCAGCAGAGGAAGCGGGGGTACCTACGAGCAGTACTTC
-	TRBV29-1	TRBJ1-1	CSVGLDTEAFF	TGCAGCGTTGGGCTCGACACTGAAGCTTTCTTT
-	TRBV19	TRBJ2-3	CASTTGDESTDTQYF	TGTGCCAGTACTACGGGGGACGAAAGCACAGATACGCAGTATTTT
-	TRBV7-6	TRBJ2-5	CASSRGLLMKTQYF	TGTGCCAGCAGCCGGGGACTCCTCATGAAGACCCAGTACTTC
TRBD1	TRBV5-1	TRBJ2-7	CASSYQQGTGYEQYF	TGCGCCAGCAGTTACCAACAGGGGACGGGGTACGAGCAGTACTTC
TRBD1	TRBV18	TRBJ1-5	CASAPQGLGFNQPQHF	TGTGCCAGCGCACCACAGGGGTTGGGTTTCAATCAGCCCCAGCATTTT
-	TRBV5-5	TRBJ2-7	CASSRSPYEQYF	TGTGCCAGCAGCCGAAGCCCCTACGAGCAGTACTTC
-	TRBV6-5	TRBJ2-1	CASSYQGDEQFF	TGTGCCAGCAGTTATCAGGGCGATGAGCAGTTCTTC
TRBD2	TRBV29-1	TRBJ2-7	CSVARTSGRGSEQYF	TGCAGCGTTGCTCGGACTAGCGGGAGGGGAAGCGAGCAGTACTTC
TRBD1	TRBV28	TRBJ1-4	CASSSASPDRGGEKLFF	TGTGCCAGCAGTTCCGCCAGTCCGGACAGGGGAGGTGAAAAACTGTTTTTT
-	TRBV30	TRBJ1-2	CAWGTRYGYTF	TGTGCCTGGGGGACAAGGTATGGCTACACCTTC
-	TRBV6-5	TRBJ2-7	CASSSSGTPYEQYF	TGTGCCAGCAGTTCCAGCGGTACCCCCTACGAGCAGTACTTC
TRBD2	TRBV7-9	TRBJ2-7	CASSRRTSGGRSYEQYF	TGTGCCAGCAGCAGGAGGACTAGCGGGGGTCGCTCCTACGAGCAGTACTTC
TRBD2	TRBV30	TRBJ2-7	CAWRGEGYEQYF	TGTGCCTGGAGGGGGGAGGGTTACGAGCAGTACTTC
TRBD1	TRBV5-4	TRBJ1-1	CASSLATGTGGTEAFF	TGTGCCAGCAGCCTCGCAACCGGGACAGGGGGCACTGAAGCTTTCTTT
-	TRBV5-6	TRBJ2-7	CASSLDSFYEQYF	TGTGCCAGCAGCTTGGATTCCTTCTACGAGCAGTACTTC
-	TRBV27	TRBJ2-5	CASSLLAWNQETQYF	TGTGCCAGCAGTTTATTAGCCTGGAACCAAGAGACCCAGTACTTC